This T cell receptor beta chain originates from a study of blood T cell repertoires in COVID-19. Study summary: Sites in the United States, Italy and Spain provided acute and convalescent COVID-19 samples. The cDNA or gDNA used as material had been derived from T cells, B-cell-depleted T cells, or PBMCs.

Authors' analysis steps: Counts of nucleated cells, estimated from reference gene primer amplification, were obtained. Generated by immunoSEQ multiplex PCR, the TCRdb table keeps only in-frame clones and is missing some. The V and J calls and clone size are taken from that table; D and trimming were inferred from the DNA. The sample lists around 100,000 clones; 70% to 80% were seen once. Germline V gene sequence: CDR1 LGHDT, CDR2 YNNKEL (reference sequence). CDR3 length: 12 amino acids. The germline V and J ends were trimmed by 5 bases and 5 bases, with 7 bases remaining between them. This sequence originates from a man between 60 and 75 years old with active or convalescent COVID-19. The sample comprised peripheral blood. This chain links TRBV3-1 (or the pseudogene TRBV3-2) with TRBJ2-1, with D possibly matching TRBD1 (5 bases). The CDR3 DNA sequence: TGTGCCAGCAGCGAACAGGACAATGAGCAGTTCTTC. Its protein product is CASSEQDNEQFF.